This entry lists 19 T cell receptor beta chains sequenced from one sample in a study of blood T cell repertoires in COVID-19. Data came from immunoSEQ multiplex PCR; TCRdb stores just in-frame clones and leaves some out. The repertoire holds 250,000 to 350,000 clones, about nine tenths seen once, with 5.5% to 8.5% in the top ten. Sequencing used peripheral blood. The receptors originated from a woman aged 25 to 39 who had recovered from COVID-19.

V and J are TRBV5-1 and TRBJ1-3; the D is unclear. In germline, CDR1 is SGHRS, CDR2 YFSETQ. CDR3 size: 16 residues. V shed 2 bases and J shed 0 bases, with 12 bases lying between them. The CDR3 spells CASSFTPGGSGNTIYF. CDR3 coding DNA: TGCGCCAGCAGCTTTACACCAGGTGGCTCTGGAAACACCATATATTTT.

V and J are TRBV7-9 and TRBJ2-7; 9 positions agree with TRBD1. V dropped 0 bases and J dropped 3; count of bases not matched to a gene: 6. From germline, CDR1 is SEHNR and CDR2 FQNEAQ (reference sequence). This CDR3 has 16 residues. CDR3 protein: CASSLAAGTGNYEQYF. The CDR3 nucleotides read TGTGCCAGCAGCTTAGCGGCGGGGACAGGGAACTACGAGCAGTACTTC.

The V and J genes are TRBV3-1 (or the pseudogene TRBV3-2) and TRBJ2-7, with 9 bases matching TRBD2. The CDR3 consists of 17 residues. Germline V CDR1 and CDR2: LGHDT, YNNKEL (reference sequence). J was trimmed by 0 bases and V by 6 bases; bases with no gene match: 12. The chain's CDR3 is CASRGNPGLATSYEQYF. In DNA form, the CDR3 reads TGTGCCAGCAGGGGCAACCCTGGACTAGCGACCTCCTACGAGCAGTACTTC.

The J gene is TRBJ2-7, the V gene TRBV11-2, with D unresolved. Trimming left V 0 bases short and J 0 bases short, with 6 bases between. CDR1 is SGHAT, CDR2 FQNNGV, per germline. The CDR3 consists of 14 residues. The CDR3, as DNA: TGTGCCAGCAGCTTAGACACTCTCTCCTACGAGCAGTACTTC. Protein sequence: CASSLDTLSYEQYF.

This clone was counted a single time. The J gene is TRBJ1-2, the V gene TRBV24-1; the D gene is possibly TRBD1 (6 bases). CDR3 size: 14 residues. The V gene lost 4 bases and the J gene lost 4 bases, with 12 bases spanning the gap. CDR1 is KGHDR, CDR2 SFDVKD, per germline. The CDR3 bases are TGTGCCACCAGTGACCTGGACAGTCTCTATGGCTACACCTTC. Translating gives CATSDLDSLYGYTF.

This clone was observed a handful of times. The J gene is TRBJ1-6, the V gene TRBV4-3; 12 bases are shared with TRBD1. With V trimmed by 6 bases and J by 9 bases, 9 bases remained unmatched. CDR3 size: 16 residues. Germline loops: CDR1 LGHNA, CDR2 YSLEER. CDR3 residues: CASRLLGDRGLSPLHF. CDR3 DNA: TGCGCCAGCAGGTTATTAGGGGACAGGGGGCTTTCACCCCTCCACTTT.

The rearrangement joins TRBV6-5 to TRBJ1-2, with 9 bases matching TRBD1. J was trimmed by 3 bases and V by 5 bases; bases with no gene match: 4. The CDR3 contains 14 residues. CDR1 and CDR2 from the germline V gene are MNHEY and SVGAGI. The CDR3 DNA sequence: TGTGCCAGCAGTAACAGGGGGCACGACTATGGCTACACCTTC. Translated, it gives CASSNRGHDYGYTF.

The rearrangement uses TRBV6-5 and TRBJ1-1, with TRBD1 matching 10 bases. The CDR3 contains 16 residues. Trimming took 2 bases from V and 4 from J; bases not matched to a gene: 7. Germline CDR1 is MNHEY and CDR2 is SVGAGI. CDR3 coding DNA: TGTGCCAGCAGTTACACGACAGGGGGCGTTTTCACTGAAGCTTTCTTT. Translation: CASSYTTGGVFTEAFF.

CDR3 loop: CASSLSSVRSGNQPQHF. The CDR3 DNA reads as TGTGCCAGCAGTTTAAGTTCTGTGAGGAGTGGCAATCAGCCCCAGCATTTT. This chain links TRBV27 with TRBJ1-5; no definite D call. This CDR3 has 17 amino acids. The V gene's germline CDR1 is MNHEY and CDR2 SMNVEV (reference sequence). V shed 2 bases and J shed 2 bases, with 16 bases lying between them.

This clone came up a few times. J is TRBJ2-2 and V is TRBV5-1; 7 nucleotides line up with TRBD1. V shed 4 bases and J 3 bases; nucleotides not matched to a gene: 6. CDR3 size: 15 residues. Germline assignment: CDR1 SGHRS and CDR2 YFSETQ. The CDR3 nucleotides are TGCGCCAGCAGCCTAGGGGGCTCGGACACCGGGGAGCTGTTTTTT. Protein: CASSLGGSDTGELFF.

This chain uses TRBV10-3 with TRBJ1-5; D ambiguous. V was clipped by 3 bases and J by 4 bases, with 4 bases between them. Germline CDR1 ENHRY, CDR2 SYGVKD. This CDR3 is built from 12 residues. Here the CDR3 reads CAISDQNQPQHF. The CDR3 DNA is TGTGCCATCAGTGACCAAAATCAGCCCCAGCATTTT.

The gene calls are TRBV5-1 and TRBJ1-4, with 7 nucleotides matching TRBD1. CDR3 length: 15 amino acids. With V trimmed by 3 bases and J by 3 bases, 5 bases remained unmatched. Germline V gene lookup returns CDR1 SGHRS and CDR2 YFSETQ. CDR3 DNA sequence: TGCGCCAGCAGCTCGGCGACAGGGTCTAATGAAAAACTGTTTTTT. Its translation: CASSSATGSNEKLFF.

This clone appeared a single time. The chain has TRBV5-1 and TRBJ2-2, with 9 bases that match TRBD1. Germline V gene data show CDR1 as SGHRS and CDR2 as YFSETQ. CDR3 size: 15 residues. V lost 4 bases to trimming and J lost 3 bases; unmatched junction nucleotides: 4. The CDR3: CASSVGQGHTGELFF. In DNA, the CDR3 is TGCGCCAGCAGCGTAGGACAGGGGCACACCGGGGAGCTGTTTTTT.

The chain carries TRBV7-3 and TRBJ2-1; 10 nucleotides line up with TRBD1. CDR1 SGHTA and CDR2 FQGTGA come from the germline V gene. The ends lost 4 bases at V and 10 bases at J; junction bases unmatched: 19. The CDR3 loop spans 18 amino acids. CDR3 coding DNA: TGTGCCAGCAGCTCGTCAGTCACGGACAGGGGGGCCCTTATGGAGCAGTTCTTC. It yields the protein CASSSSVTDRGALMEQFF.

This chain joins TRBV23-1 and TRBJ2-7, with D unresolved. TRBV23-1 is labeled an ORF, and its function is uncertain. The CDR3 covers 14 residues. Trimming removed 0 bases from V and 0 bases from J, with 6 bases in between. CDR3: CASSQSWASYEQYF. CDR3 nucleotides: TGCGCCAGCAGTCAATCGTGGGCCTCCTACGAGCAGTACTTC.

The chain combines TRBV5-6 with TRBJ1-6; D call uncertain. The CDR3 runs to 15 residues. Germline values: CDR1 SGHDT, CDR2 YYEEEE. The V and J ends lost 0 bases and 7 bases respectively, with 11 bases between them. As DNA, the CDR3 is TGTGCCAGCAGCTTGGAGGCGGGCGTAAATTCACCCCTCCACTTT. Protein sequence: CASSLEAGVNSPLHF.

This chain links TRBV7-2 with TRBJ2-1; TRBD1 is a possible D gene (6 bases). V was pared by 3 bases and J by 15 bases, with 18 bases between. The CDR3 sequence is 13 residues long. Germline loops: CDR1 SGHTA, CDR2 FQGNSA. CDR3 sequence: CASSFPTGQNPFF. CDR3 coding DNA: TGTGCCAGCAGCTTTCCGACGGGACAAAATCCGTTCTTC.

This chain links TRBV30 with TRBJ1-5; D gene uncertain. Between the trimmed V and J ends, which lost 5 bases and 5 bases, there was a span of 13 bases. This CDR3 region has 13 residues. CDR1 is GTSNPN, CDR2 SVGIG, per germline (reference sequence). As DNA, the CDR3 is TGTGCCTGGGCCCCCTTCGGGTATCAGCCCCAGCATTTT. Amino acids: CAWAPFGYQPQHF.

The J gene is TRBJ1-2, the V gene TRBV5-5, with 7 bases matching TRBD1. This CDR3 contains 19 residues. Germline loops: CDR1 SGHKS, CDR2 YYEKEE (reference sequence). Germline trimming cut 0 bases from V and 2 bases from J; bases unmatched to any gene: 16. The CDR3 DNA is TGTGCCAGCAGCTTGGGTTTAGGGACAGATAATGTAGTAAACTATGGCTACACCTTC. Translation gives CASSLGLGTDNVVNYGYTF.